The entry that follows covers one TCR beta chain sequence. The sample belongs to a study of blood T cells in healthy people across ages. A second PCR of about 6 to 11 cycles used a sample-barcoded 5' primer and a J-beta primer mix. A 12-random-nucleotide template-switch adaptor tagged each cDNA molecule. From the 5' RACE reads, TCRdb called clonotypes with MiXCR, one entry per CDR3 protein. Of around 1,100,000 distinct CDR3 sequences in the sample, approximately 38% are singletons; the top ten hold around 14%. CDR1 and CDR2 from the germline V gene are SEHNR and FQNEAQ (reference sequence). Losses at the gene ends were 4 bases for V and 8 bases for J; bases not matched to a gene: 10. The CDR3 totals 16 residues.

The sequence was collected from a man younger than 30 in good health. V gene TRBV7-9 combines with J gene TRBJ1-6, with 8 bases that match TRBD1. The sequencing input was blood. The DNA for the CDR3 is TGTGCCAGCAGCTCTTGGACAGGGATCGGTCATTCACCCCTCCACTTT. Its translation is CASSSWTGIGHSPLHF.